Listed below are T cell receptor beta chains from one sample, sequenced in a study of blood T cell repertoires in COVID-19. Repertoires were generated with immunoSEQ multiplex PCR, while TCRdb's copy carries only in-frame clones and drops some. The sample shows 55,000 to 75,000 clones, about 86% of them seen only once. The sequencing input was peripheral blood. Every receptor here comes from a man aged 65-85 years with acute or convalescent COVID-19. CDR3s include the opening cysteine and the closing phenylalanine or tryptophan. The D gene is left open where the match is weak. Clone sizes are given selectively: once, few, many, or a class where the clone is expanded.

d_call j_call clone_size v_call cdr3_nt cdr3_aa
TRBD1 TRBJ2-2 . TRBV6-5 TGTGCCAGCAGAAATCAGGGGGCCGGGGAGCTGTTTTTT CASRNQGAGELFF
TRBD1 TRBJ2-7 once TRBV6-5 TGTGCCAGCAGGTCTGACGACAGGGGTCCCTACGAGCAGTACTTC CASRSDDRGPYEQYF
. TRBJ1-1 . TRBV3-1/TRBV3-2 TGTGCCAGCAGCCAGGGGCTATTGAACACTGAAGCTTTCTTT CASSQGLLNTEAFF
TRBD1 TRBJ2-3 . TRBV3-1/TRBV3-2 TGTGCCAGCAGCCTCTCGACAGGGGACGCAGATACGCAGTATTTT CASSLSTGDADTQYF
. TRBJ2-1 . TRBV27 TGTGCCAGCAGTCCCCGGGGGCGGGAGTCTCTCTCCTACAATGAGCAGTTCTTC CASSPRGRESLSYNEQFF
. TRBJ1-1 . TRBV28 TGTGCCAGCAGTTGGTCGGGGAACACTGAAGCTTTCTTT CASSWSGNTEAFF
TRBD2 TRBJ2-1 . TRBV7-3 TGTGCCAGCAGCCGGGGGGGAGCGGGCTCCTACAATGAGCAGTTCTTC CASSRGGAGSYNEQFF
. TRBJ2-5 once TRBV11-2 TGTGCCAGCAGCTTATCGGGAGCCGGGGAGACCCAGTACTTC CASSLSGAGETQYF
TRBD2 TRBJ2-3 . TRBV6-6 TGTGCCAGCAGTACCGGGACTAGTGCCCTTTTT CASSTGTSALF
TRBD1 TRBJ1-5 . TRBV19 TGTGCCAGTAACACGGGACAGAGCAATCAGCCCCAGCATTTT CASNTGQSNQPQHF
. TRBJ1-2 once TRBV30 TGTGCCTGGAGTAGGGACACTACTAACTATGGCTACACCTTC CAWSRDTTNYGYTF
TRBD1 TRBJ2-5 . TRBV15 TGTGCCACCAGCAGGCTTATCACAGGGGACGAGGAGACCCAGTACTTC CATSRLITGDEETQYF
. TRBJ2-3 . TRBV24-1 TGTGCCACCAGTGATTTAGCGGACGCTAGCACAGATACGCAGTATTTT CATSDLADASTDTQYF
. TRBJ2-2 . TRBV7-3 TGTGCCAGCAGCTTAACGGCGGTTAACACCGGGGAGCTGTTTTTT CASSLTAVNTGELFF
. TRBJ2-2 . TRBV5-4 TGTGCCAGCAGCCTCGAAATGAGCGGGCCTAACACCGGGGAGCTGTTTTTT CASSLEMSGPNTGELFF
TRBD2 TRBJ2-5 . TRBV4-2 TGTGCCAGCAGCCAAGACCTAACTAGCGGGGGGCAAGAGACCCAGTACTTC CASSQDLTSGGQETQYF
. TRBJ2-7 . TRBV20-1 TGCAGTGCTAGAGACAGCGAGCAGTACTTC CSARDSEQYF
. TRBJ2-7 . TRBV18 TGTGCCAGCTCAACCCCGACAGGGACTTCTACCAAGCAGTACTTC CASSTPTGTSTKQYF
TRBD2 TRBJ2-7 . TRBV7-6 TGTGCCAGCAGCTTAGAAAGCGGGAGCTCGGGGGAGCAGTACTTC CASSLESGSSGEQYF
. TRBJ1-5 . TRBV19 TGTGCCAGTAGTATCATCGGGAGGGGAGGTAGTGGCAATCAGCCCCAGCATTTT CASSIIGRGGSGNQPQHF
TRBD1 TRBJ1-1 . TRBV7-2 TGTGCCAGCAGCTTAACACAGGGGGGAGAGACTGAAGCTTTCTTT CASSLTQGGETEAFF
. TRBJ1-1 . TRBV5-4 TGTGCCAGCAGCTTGTTCGGGGGTAACACTGAAGCTTTCTTT CASSLFGGNTEAFF
TRBD2 TRBJ2-7 . TRBV11-2 TGTGCCAGCAGCTTAGGCCGACTAGCGGACTACGAGCAGTACTTC CASSLGRLADYEQYF
. TRBJ1-1 . TRBV12-5 TGTGCTAGTGGTTTGGTGGCAGGGGCCAACACTGAAGCTTTCTTT CASGLVAGANTEAFF
. TRBJ2-7 . TRBV25-1 TGTGCCAGCAGGGAGGACTCTTTCAGCTCCTACGAGCAGTACTTC CASREDSFSSYEQYF
. TRBJ2-3 few TRBV5-8 TGTGCCAGCAGCACCCGGAGTATGACAGATACGCAGTATTTT CASSTRSMTDTQYF
TRBD2 TRBJ2-7 few TRBV30 TGTGCCTGGAGACATAGCGGGATTAAGGTCTACGAGCAGTACTTC CAWRHSGIKVYEQYF
. TRBJ2-4 . TRBV5-5 TGTGCCAGCAGCTCCCACGCCACAGGGAACTTAGCCAAAAACATTCAGTACTTC CASSSHATGNLAKNIQYF
. TRBJ2-5 . TRBV10-2 TGCGCCAGCAGTGAGTCAGGGGGTCAAGAGACCCAGTACTTC CASSESGGQETQYF